These T cell receptor beta chains were read from a single sample in a study of blood T cell repertoires in COVID-19. The table came from immunoSEQ multiplex PCR; TCRdb's copy has only in-frame clones and leaves some out. The sample includes around 200,000 clones, 80% to 90% of them seen just once. Sequenced: peripheral blood. Receptors originate from a woman aged 18 to 35 who had recovered from COVID-19. Each CDR3 is given without its conserved first and last residue. The order of the fields is CDR3 length, V gene, J gene, CDR3 protein.

13	TRBV2	TRBJ2-5	ASREETAYQETQY
11	TRBV7-2	TRBJ1-1	ASSLVRSTEAF
12	TRBV7-9	TRBJ2-7	ASSAPGVPAEQY
10	TRBV29-1	TRBJ2-7	SVGQKYSEQY
12	TRBV5-4	TRBJ2-1	ASSLEVAANEQF
15	TRBV6-1	TRBJ2-7	ASREWGLRGIKYEQY
13	TRBV4-3	TRBJ1-2	ASSQSVREWDGYT
13	TRBV6-2/TRBV6-3	TRBJ2-3	ASSYKGAEADTQY
13	TRBV19	TRBJ2-5	ASSIGGTSGETQY
14	TRBV24-1	TRBJ2-1	ATSDGSASSYNEQF
11	TRBV9	TRBJ1-2	ASSKGEGGGYT
15	TRBV11-2	TRBJ2-2	ASSLRSKGLITGELF
14	TRBV3-1/TRBV3-2	TRBJ2-5	ASSPLVIGYQETQY
13	TRBV25-1	TRBJ1-4	ASSGPGQVNEKLF
11	TRBV10-2	TRBJ1-2	ASSEGQGYGYT
12	TRBV3-1/TRBV3-2	TRBJ1-1	ASRGGGLNTEAF
11	TRBV6-2/TRBV6-3	TRBJ1-2	ASSYPSGYGYT
9	TRBV28	TRBJ1-2	ASSLRYGYT
13	TRBV7-2	TRBJ1-2	ASSSPGRGDYGYT
13	TRBV2	TRBJ2-3	ACLGPQGRGDTQY
13	TRBV6-6	TRBJ2-1	ASSYRPGASDEQF
13	TRBV7-8	TRBJ2-5	ASSLEGTSEETQY
13	TRBV5-4	TRBJ2-2	ASSLDRGGTGELF
11	TRBV19	TRBJ1-2	ASSRDSDYGYT
13	TRBV6-1	TRBJ2-3	ASSEEGARTDTQY
13	TRBV7-3	TRBJ2-1	ASSSGGGAMDEQF
14	TRBV4-3	TRBJ2-1	ASSQEGLGWRGEQF
12	TRBV2	TRBJ1-1	ASSGRSGGNEAF
13	TRBV2	TRBJ1-2	ASSEPRRLVSGYT
12	TRBV27	TRBJ1-2	ASSPTTRQGVST
13	TRBV7-2	TRBJ2-7	ASSRFGTGGYEQY
11	TRBV7-3	TRBJ2-1	ASSLTSDNEQF
13	TRBV4-3	TRBJ1-4	ASSQEDREMKKLF